This T cell receptor (beta chain) was sequenced during a study of cytomegalovirus exposure and HLA in healthy donors. V lost 8 bases and J lost 0, with 14 bases in between. This CDR3 spans 14 amino acids. The germline gives CDR1 SNHLY, CDR2 FYNNEI. Whole-study results and caveats: TCR sequences were mostly rare, though some public TCRs occurred in many donors. A later analysis reportedly found that, within productive TCRs, an Asian-associated ancestry cluster had fewer N-insertions than the mean observed across the roughly 630 donors. A few V segments could not be told apart, such as TRBV6-2 and TRBV6-3, and were left out.

PCR amplification relied on 60 Vbeta primers (plus 13 Jbeta primers). TCRdb's table, derived via immunoSEQ multiplex PCR, lists solely in-frame clones and lacks some. The table lists roughly 110,000 clones, about 80% of them singletons. This clone has more than one count but fewer than ten. The antigen is not known. This sequence originates from a female donor in good health and CMV-seronegative. The gene calls are TRBV2 and TRBJ2-7, with a possible D match to TRBD2 (6 bases). The source material was PBMCs. As DNA, the CDR3 is TGTGCCAGCGGACGACCGGACTACTCCTACGAGCAGTACTTC. It yields the protein CASGRPDYSYEQYF.